The source of this T cell receptor (beta chain) is a study of HIV-infected patients and healthy controls. Antiretroviral therapy had run roughly three months, about 14 weeks, before follow-up blood collection. Whole blood was used without fractionation, so all unsorted peripheral T cells were included. Findings and limits, study-wide: Mean usage of eight alpha and eight beta V genes differed significantly in HIV-infected patients versus controls. Untreated HIV+ repertoires had roughly threefold fewer distinct CDR3s and lower Shannon diversity than healthy controls.

About 450 ng RNA was reverse transcribed with alpha and beta constant-region primers. Using multiplexing indices, alpha and beta chain libraries were generated apart by chain-specific third strand synthesis. The cDNA received a 5' RACE adapter containing a random hexamer plus an SP2 sequencing primer site. TCRdb reprocessed the 5' RACE reads via MiXCR and lists one record per CDR3 protein. Here the sample spans more than 15,000 distinct CDR3 sequences, approximately 9% being singletons. This clonotype has ten or more counts. Its antigen is unknown. Trimming removed 4 bases from V and 6 bases from J; junction bases left unmatched: 9. The CDR3 totals 16 residues. Germline CDR1 and CDR2: MGHRA and YSYEKL.

This material consisted of blood, taken during antiretroviral therapy. This TCR derives from an adult with HIV infection. The J gene is TRBJ1-5, the V gene TRBV4-1; 10 nucleotides line up with TRBD1. Written as DNA, the CDR3 is TGCGCCAGCAGCCTCCAGACAGGGGGCGTCGGTCAGCCCCAGCATTTT. It specifies CASSLQTGGVGQPQHF.